What follows describes a single T cell receptor beta chain. This sample is part of a study of shared clonotypes between healthy human individuals. Donation came from healthy HIV-negative adults that had no recent acute infections or vaccinations. Trimming removed 0 bases from V and 5 bases from J; junction bases left unmatched: 4. CDR3 size: 14 residues. Germline V gene sequence: CDR1 SGHRS, CDR2 YFSETQ. Measured with immunoSEQ multiplex PCR; TCRdb has only the in-frame clones, and not every one. The table records about 2.4 million clones, 93% of them present only once. This TCR was recovered from a man aged 18 to 35 in good health. Some clones in this sample may be carry-over from other donors' samples. The sequencing input was naive CD4+ T cells from PBMCs. The subset denotes: CD45RA+ positively selected. The J gene is TRBJ2-5, the V gene TRBV5-1; 7 nucleotides line up with TRBD2. The CDR3 region is CASSLVWGGETQYF. The DNA for the CDR3 is TGCGCCAGCAGCTTGGTTTGGGGGGGTGAGACCCAGTACTTC. Full variable domain (missing parts from reference TRBV5-1 and TRBJ2-5): KAGVTQTPRYLIKTRGQQVTLSCSPISGHRSVSWYQQTPGQGLQFLFEYFSETQRNKGNFPGRFSGRQFSNSRSEMNVSTLELGDSALYLCASSLVWGGETQYFGPGTRLLVL.